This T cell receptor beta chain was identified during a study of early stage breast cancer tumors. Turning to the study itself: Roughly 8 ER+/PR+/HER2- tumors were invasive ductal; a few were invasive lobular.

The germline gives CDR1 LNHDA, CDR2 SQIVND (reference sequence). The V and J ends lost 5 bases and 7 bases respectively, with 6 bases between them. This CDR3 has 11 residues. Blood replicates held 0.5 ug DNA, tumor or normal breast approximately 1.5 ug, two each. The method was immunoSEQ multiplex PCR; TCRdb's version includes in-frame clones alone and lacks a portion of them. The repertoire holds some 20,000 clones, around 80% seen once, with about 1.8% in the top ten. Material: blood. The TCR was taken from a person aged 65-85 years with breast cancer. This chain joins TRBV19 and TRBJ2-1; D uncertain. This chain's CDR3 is CASSQRNEQFF. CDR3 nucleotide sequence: TGTGCCAGTAGTCAGAGGAATGAGCAGTTCTTC.